A selection of T cell receptor beta chains follows, all from one sample in a study of shared clonotypes between healthy human individuals. The table came from immunoSEQ multiplex PCR; TCRdb's copy has only in-frame clones and leaves some out. The sample records about 1 million clones, about 75% being singletons. Sequencing used memory CD4+ T cells sorted from blood. Source of these receptors: a man between 18 and 35 years old in good health. The CDR3 runs from the conserved cysteine through the conserved F or W. Fields, in order: J gene, V gene, clone size, D gene, CDR3 protein, CDR3 DNA. A D gene is named only where the DNA matches it firmly. The listing skips clone size in some rows; elsewhere it reads once, few, many or a size class.

j_call: TRBJ2-7; v_call: TRBV10-3; clone_size: .; d_call: .; cdr3_aa: CAISSRVAASYEQYF; cdr3_nt: TGTGCCATCAGCTCCCGGGTAGCGGCCTCCTACGAGCAGTACTTC
j_call: TRBJ2-1; v_call: TRBV10-3; clone_size: .; d_call: TRBD2; cdr3_aa: CAISDPTSGRKDEQFF; cdr3_nt: TGTGCCATCAGTGATCCGACTAGCGGGAGAAAGGATGAGCAGTTCTTC
j_call: TRBJ1-2; v_call: TRBV11-2; clone_size: .; d_call: .; cdr3_aa: CASSLGPIGSSDGYTF; cdr3_nt: TGTGCCAGCAGCTTAGGCCCTATCGGGTCCTCGGATGGCTACACCTTC
j_call: TRBJ2-3; v_call: TRBV7-9; clone_size: .; d_call: .; cdr3_aa: CASSQDRSTDTQYF; cdr3_nt: TGTGCCAGCAGCCAGGACAGAAGCACAGATACGCAGTATTTT
j_call: TRBJ2-7; v_call: TRBV6-4; clone_size: .; d_call: .; cdr3_aa: CASILGTSYEQYF; cdr3_nt: TGTGCCAGCATTCTTGGAACCTCCTACGAGCAGTACTTC
j_call: TRBJ1-2; v_call: TRBV18; clone_size: .; d_call: .; cdr3_aa: CASSLSRGGEANYGYTF; cdr3_nt: TGTGCCAGCTCACTCTCTCGGGGTGGAGAGGCTAACTATGGCTACACCTTC
j_call: TRBJ1-6; v_call: TRBV19; clone_size: .; d_call: .; cdr3_aa: CASSTSGTNNNSPLHF; cdr3_nt: TGTGCCAGTAGTACCTCCGGGACAAATAATAATTCACCCCTCCACTTT
j_call: TRBJ1-2; v_call: TRBV6-5; clone_size: .; d_call: .; cdr3_aa: CASIQEGNYGYTF; cdr3_nt: TGTGCCAGCATTCAAGAGGGGAACTATGGCTACACCTTC
j_call: TRBJ2-1; v_call: TRBV10-3; clone_size: .; d_call: TRBD2; cdr3_aa: CAISPKRELRNEQFF; cdr3_nt: TGTGCCATCAGCCCCAAGCGGGAGCTCAGAAATGAGCAGTTCTTC
j_call: TRBJ1-2; v_call: TRBV30; clone_size: .; d_call: TRBD1; cdr3_aa: CAWSDRGGYTF; cdr3_nt: TGTGCCTGGAGTGACAGGGGTGGCTACACCTTC
j_call: TRBJ2-7; v_call: TRBV11-3; clone_size: .; d_call: TRBD1; cdr3_aa: CASSSGTGGVYEQYF; cdr3_nt: TGTGCCAGCAGCTCCGGGACAGGGGGCGTCTACGAGCAGTACTTC
j_call: TRBJ1-2; v_call: TRBV4-3; clone_size: .; d_call: .; cdr3_aa: CASSQVGGYGYTF; cdr3_nt: TGCGCCAGCAGCCAAGTTGGGGGCTATGGCTACACCTTC
j_call: TRBJ1-1; v_call: TRBV5-1; clone_size: .; d_call: TRBD1; cdr3_aa: CASRPQQGGNTEAFF; cdr3_nt: TGCGCCAGCAGGCCTCAACAGGGGGGGAACACTGAAGCTTTCTTT
j_call: TRBJ2-7; v_call: TRBV6-1; clone_size: .; d_call: TRBD2; cdr3_aa: CASTPQLAGAYEQYF; cdr3_nt: TGTGCCAGCACCCCCCAGCTAGCGGGAGCCTACGAGCAGTACTTC
j_call: TRBJ1-4; v_call: TRBV7-9; clone_size: .; d_call: .; cdr3_aa: CASSDYVTEKLFF; cdr3_nt: TGTGCCAGCAGCGACTATGTAACGGAAAAACTGTTTTTT
j_call: TRBJ2-3; v_call: TRBV16; clone_size: .; d_call: .; cdr3_aa: CASSHWGDTFTDTQYF; cdr3_nt: TGTGCCAGCAGCCATTGGGGGGACACCTTCACAGATACGCAGTATTTT
j_call: TRBJ1-1; v_call: TRBV5-1; clone_size: .; d_call: .; cdr3_aa: CASSLRTVGTEAFF; cdr3_nt: TGCGCCAGCAGCCTAAGGACAGTGGGGACTGAAGCTTTCTTT
j_call: TRBJ1-5; v_call: TRBV7-2; clone_size: .; d_call: .; cdr3_aa: CASSFFAGVGQPQHF; cdr3_nt: TGTGCCAGCAGCTTCTTTGCGGGGGTGGGTCAGCCCCAGCATTTT
j_call: TRBJ1-2; v_call: TRBV5-1; clone_size: once; d_call: TRBD1; cdr3_aa: CASSLIRGQEEGYTF; cdr3_nt: TGCGCCAGCAGCTTGATTCGGGGACAGGAGGAGGGCTACACCTTC
j_call: TRBJ1-4; v_call: TRBV28; clone_size: .; d_call: .; cdr3_aa: CASSLGGTTNEKLFF; cdr3_nt: TGTGCCAGCAGTTTAGGGGGTACGACTAATGAAAAACTGTTTTTT
j_call: TRBJ1-4; v_call: TRBV5-4; clone_size: .; d_call: TRBD1; cdr3_aa: CASSRDRGGLGEKLFF; cdr3_nt: TGTGCCAGCAGCCGGGACCGAGGGGGCCTTGGTGAAAAACTGTTTTTT
j_call: TRBJ1-1; v_call: TRBV6-1; clone_size: .; d_call: TRBD1; cdr3_aa: CASSEAGTGNTEAFF; cdr3_nt: TGTGCCAGCAGTGAAGCCGGGACAGGGAACACTGAAGCTTTCTTT
j_call: TRBJ2-7; v_call: TRBV5-1; clone_size: .; d_call: .; cdr3_aa: CASMPVASSSYEQYF; cdr3_nt: TGCGCCAGCATGCCCGTGGCCTCCTCCTCCTACGAGCAGTACTTC